This record looks at one TCR beta chain sequence and its context. Assay used: immunoSEQ multiplex PCR; TCRdb lists only in-frame clones, some missing. The sample has 30,000 to 40,000 clones, about four fifths seen once. The CDR3 is 17 amino acids. Germline V gives CDR1 LGHNA, CDR2 YSLEER. After removal of 0 bases from V and 0 bases from J, the junction contained 8 bases not matched to a gene. This specimen belongs to a study of OX40 agonist ivuxolimab in advanced cancers. The rearrangement uses TRBV4-3 and TRBJ2-7, with 7 bases matching TRBD2. The TCR sequence derives from an adult with an advanced solid tumor such as melanoma, head and neck, liver or kidney cancer. The sequenced sample was CD4+ or CD8+ T cells sorted from blood, obtained in a trial of the OX40 agonist ivuxolimab. The CDR3 coding sequence is TGCGCCAGCAGCCAAGAAGAAGGAGGGAGGGCCTCCTACGAGCAGTACTTC. Its protein product is CASSQEEGGRASYEQYF.